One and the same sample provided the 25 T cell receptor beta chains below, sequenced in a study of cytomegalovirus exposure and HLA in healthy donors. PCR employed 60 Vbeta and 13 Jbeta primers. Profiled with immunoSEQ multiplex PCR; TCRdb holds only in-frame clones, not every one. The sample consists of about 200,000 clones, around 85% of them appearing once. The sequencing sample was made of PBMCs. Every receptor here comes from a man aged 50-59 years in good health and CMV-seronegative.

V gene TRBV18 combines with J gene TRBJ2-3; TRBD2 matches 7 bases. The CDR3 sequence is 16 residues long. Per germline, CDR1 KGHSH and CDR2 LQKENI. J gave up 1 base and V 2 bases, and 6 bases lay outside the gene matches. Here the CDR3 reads CASSPKEAGGTDTQYF. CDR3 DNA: TGTGCCAGCTCACCAAAAGAGGCGGGAGGCACAGATACGCAGTATTTT.

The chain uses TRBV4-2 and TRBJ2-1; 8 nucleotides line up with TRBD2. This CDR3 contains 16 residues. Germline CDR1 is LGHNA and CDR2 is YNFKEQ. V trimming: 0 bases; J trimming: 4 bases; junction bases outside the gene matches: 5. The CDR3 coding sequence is TGTGCCAGCAGCCAAGAGATTGCGGGGGGTTACAATGAGCAGTTCTTC. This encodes CASSQEIAGGYNEQFF.

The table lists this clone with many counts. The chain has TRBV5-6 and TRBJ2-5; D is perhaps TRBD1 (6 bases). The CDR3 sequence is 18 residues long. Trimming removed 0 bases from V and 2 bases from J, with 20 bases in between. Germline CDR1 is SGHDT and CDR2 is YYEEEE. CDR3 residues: CASSLAPRGPRGQETQYF. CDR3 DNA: TGTGCCAGCAGCTTGGCTCCTAGAGGGCCCAGGGGTCAAGAGACCCAGTACTTC.

The CDR3 here is CASSGGLAGGETQYF. As DNA, the CDR3 is TGTGCCAGCAGCGGGGGACTAGCGGGAGGGGAGACCCAGTACTTC. The chain has TRBV5-4 and TRBJ2-5; 16 bases align to TRBD2. The CDR3 has 15 amino acids. Germline V lookup: CDR1 SGHNT, CDR2 YYREEE (reference sequence). J gave up 5 bases and V 4 bases, and 2 bases lay outside the gene matches.

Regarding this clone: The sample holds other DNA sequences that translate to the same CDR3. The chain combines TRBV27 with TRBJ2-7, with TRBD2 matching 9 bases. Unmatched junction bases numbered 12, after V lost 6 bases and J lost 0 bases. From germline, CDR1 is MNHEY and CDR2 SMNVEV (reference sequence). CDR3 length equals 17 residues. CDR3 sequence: CASRSGLAVRSSYEQYF. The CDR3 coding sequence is TGTGCCAGCAGATCGGGACTAGCCGTCAGAAGCTCCTACGAGCAGTACTTC.

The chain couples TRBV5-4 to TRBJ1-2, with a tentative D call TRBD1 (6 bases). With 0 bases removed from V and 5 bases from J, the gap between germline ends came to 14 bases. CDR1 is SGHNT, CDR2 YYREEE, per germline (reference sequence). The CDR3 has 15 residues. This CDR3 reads CASSLGQDLLYGYTF. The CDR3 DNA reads TGTGCCAGCAGCTTGGGACAGGACCTTCTTTATGGCTACACCTTC.

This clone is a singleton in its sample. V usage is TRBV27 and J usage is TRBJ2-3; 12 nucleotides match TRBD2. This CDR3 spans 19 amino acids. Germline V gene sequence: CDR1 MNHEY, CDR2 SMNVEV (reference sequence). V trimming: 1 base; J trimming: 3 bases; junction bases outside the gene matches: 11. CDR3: CASSLYSLAGGLRTDTQYF. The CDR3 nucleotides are TGTGCCAGCAGTTTATATTCTCTAGCGGGAGGGCTTAGGACAGATACGCAGTATTTT.

CDR3 residues: CASRTGVGQPQHF. The CDR3 nucleotides read TGTGCCAGTCGGACAGGGGTCGGTCAGCCCCAGCATTTT. This chain joins TRBV6-5 and TRBJ1-5, with TRBD1 identical over 9 bases. The CDR3 has 13 amino acids. The germline V gene has CDR1 MNHEY and CDR2 SVGAGI. V dropped 9 bases and J dropped 6; count of bases not matched to a gene: 6.

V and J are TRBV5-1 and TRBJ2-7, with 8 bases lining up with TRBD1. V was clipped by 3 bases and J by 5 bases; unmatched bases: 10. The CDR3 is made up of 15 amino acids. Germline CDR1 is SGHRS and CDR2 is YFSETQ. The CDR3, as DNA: TGCGCCAGCAGCTCCTCCGGGACAGGAGGAGACGAGCAGTACTTC. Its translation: CASSSSGTGGDEQYF.

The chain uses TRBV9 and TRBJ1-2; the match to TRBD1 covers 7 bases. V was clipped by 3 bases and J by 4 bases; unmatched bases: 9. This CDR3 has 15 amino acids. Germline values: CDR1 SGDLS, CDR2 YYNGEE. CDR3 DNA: TGTGCCAGCAGCGCCCTTTTACAGGGGATCTATGGCTACACCTTC. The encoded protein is CASSALLQGIYGYTF.

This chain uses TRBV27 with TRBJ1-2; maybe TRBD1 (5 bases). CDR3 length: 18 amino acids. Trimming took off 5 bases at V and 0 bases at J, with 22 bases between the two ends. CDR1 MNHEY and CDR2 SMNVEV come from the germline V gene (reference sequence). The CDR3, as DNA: TGTGCCAGCAGTCCTAACCGGGACTCTTTGCCCCCTAACTATGGCTACACCTTC. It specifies CASSPNRDSLPPNYGYTF.

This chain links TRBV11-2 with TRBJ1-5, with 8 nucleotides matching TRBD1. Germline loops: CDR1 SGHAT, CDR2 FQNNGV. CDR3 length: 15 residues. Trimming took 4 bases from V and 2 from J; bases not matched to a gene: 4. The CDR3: CASSSGQGGNQPQHF. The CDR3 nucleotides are TGTGCCAGCAGCTCAGGACAGGGTGGCAATCAGCCCCAGCATTTT.

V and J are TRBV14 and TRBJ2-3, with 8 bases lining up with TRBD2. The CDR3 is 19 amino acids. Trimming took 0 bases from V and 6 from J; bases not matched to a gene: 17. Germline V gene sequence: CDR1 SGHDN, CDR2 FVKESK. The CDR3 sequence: CASSQDDGLAHLQQDTQYF. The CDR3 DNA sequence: TGTGCCAGCAGCCAAGATGATGGACTAGCCCACCTCCAACAGGATACGCAGTATTTT. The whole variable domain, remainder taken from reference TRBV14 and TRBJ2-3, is EAGVTQFPSHSVIEKGQTVTLRCDPISGHDNLYWYRRVMGKEIKFLLHFVKESKQDESGMPNNRFLAERTGGTYSTLKVQPAELEDSGVYFCASSQDDGLAHLQQDTQYFGPGTRLTVL.

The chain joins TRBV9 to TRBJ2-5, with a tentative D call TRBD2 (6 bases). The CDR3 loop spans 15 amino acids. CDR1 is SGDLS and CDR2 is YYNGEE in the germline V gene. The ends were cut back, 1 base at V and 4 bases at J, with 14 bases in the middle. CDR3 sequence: CASSVITGRGETQYF. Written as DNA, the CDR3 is TGTGCCAGCAGCGTAATCACCGGGAGAGGAGAGACCCAGTACTTC.

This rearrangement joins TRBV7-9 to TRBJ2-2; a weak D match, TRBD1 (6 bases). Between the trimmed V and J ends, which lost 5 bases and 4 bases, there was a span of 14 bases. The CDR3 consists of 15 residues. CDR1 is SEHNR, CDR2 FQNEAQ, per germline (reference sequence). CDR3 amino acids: CASSPHPRGTGELFF. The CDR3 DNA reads TGTGCCAGCAGCCCCCACCCCAGGGGCACCGGGGAGCTGTTTTTT.

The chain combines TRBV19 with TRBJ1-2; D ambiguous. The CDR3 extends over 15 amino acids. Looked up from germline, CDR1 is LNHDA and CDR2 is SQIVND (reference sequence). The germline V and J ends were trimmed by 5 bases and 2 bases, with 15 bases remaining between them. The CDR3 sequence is CASSSYSAANYGYTF. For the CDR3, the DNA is TGTGCCAGTAGTTCCTACTCAGCGGCCAACTATGGCTACACCTTC.

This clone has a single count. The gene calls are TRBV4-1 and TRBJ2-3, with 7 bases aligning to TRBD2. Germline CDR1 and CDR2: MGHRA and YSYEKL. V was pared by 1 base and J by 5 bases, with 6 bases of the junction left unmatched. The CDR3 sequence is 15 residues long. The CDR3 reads CASSQGQRDGDTQYF. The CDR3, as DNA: TGCGCCAGCAGCCAAGGCCAGCGGGATGGAGATACGCAGTATTTT.

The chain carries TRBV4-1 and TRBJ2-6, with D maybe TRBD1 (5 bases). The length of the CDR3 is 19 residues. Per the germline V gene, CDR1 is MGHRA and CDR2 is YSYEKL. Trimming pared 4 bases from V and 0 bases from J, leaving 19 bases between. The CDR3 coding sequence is TGCGCCAGCAGCCCCCCGGCCACAGGTCTTCACTCTGGGGCCAACGTCCTGACTTTC. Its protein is CASSPPATGLHSGANVLTF.

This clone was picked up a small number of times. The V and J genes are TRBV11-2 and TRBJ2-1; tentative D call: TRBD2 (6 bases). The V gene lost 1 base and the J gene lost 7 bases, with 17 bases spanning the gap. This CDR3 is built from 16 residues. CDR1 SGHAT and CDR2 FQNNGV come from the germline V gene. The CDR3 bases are TGTGCCAGCAGCTTAGCGGGCAGGGCGGGAAGAAATGAGCAGTTCTTC. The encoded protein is CASSLAGRAGRNEQFF.

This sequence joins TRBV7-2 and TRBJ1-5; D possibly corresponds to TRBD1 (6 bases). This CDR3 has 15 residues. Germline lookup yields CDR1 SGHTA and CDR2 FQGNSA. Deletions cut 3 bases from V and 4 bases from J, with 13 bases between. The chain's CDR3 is CASSLGRQVNQPQHF. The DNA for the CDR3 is TGTGCCAGCAGCTTGGGGCGACAGGTGAATCAGCCCCAGCATTTT.

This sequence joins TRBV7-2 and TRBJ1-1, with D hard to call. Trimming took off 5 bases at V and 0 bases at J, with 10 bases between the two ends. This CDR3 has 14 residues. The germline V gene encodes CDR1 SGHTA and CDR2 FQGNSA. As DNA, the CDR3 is TGTGCCAGCAGCGAGCGCGCTTTGAACACTGAAGCTTTCTTT. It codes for CASSERALNTEAFF.

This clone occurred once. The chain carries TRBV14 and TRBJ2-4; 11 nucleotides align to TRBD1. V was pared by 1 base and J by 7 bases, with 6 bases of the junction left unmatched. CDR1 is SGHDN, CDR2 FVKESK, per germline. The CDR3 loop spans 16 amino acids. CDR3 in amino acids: CASSQAPGQGENIQYF. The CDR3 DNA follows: TGTGCCAGCAGCCAAGCCCCGGGACAGGGGGAGAACATTCAGTACTTC.

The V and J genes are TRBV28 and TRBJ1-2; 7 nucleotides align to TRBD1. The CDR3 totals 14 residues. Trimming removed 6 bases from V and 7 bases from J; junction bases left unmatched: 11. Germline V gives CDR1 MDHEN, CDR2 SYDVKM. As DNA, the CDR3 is TGTGCCAGCAGCCGACAGGGTCTAACTCGTGGCTACACCTTC. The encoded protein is CASSRQGLTRGYTF.

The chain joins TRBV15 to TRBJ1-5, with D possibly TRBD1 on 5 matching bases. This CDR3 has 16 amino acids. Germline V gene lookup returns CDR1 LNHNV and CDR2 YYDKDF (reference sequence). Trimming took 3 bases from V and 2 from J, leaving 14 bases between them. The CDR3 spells CATSRGLSGGNQPQHF. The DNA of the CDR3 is TGTGCCACCAGCAGGGGACTCTCTGGGGGCAATCAGCCCCAGCATTTT.

The CDR3 region is CASSLHRVVQTYEQYF. CDR3 sequence (DNA): TGCGCCAGCAGCCTCCATCGTGTGGTGCAGACCTACGAGCAGTACTTC. The chain carries TRBV4-1 and TRBJ2-7; D is unclear. Trimming removed 4 bases at V and 2 bases at J, with 18 bases between. The CDR3 has 16 residues. CDR1 and CDR2 (germline): MGHRA, YSYEKL.